This entry lists 5 T cell receptor beta chains sequenced from one sample in a study of blood T cells in healthy people across ages. The use of a sample-barcoded 5' primer and a J-beta primer mix characterized a second PCR of roughly 6 to 11 cycles. Using its own MiXCR run on the 5' RACE reads, TCRdb lists one record per CDR3 protein. The sample holds about 800,000 distinct CDR3 sequences; roughly 25% are singletons and the top ten take 3% to 4.5%. This sample was also put to use in a study of T cells of mothers and their children.

Sequenced input: blood. The receptor source for this set is a boy aged 5 to 17 in good health.

The CDR3 DNA is TGCGCCAGCAGCTCAAGAGCGGGGGGGCGAGAGACCCAGTACTTC. Encoded protein: CASSSRAGGRETQYF. The rearrangement uses TRBV5-1 and TRBJ2-5; TRBD2 aligns across 10 bases. There are 15 residues in the CDR3. V shed 3 bases and J 4 bases; nucleotides not matched to a gene: 6. The germline gives CDR1 SGHRS, CDR2 YFSETQ. The full variable domain, its missing parts supplied by reference TRBV5-1 and TRBJ2-5, is KAGVTQTPRYLIKTRGQQVTLSCSPISGHRSVSWYQQTPGQGLQFLFEYFSETQRNKGNFPGRFSGRQFSNSRSEMNVSTLELGDSALYLCASSSRAGGRETQYFGPGTRLLVL.

This clonotype was counted between two and nine times. The J gene is TRBJ2-1, the V gene TRBV29-1; the D is unclear. CDR1 and CDR2 from the germline V gene are SQVTM and ANQGSEA. V was shortened by 3 bases and J by 4 bases, with 10 bases between the two germline ends. This CDR3 spans 13 amino acids. CDR3 nucleotides: TGCAGCGTTGATTGGCAGAGTTACAATGAGCAGTTCTTC. Amino acids: CSVDWQSYNEQFF.

V is TRBV28 and J is TRBJ2-7; maybe TRBD2 (5 bases). This CDR3 has 16 residues. Germline V gene sequence: CDR1 MDHEN, CDR2 SYDVKM. V lost 4 bases and J lost 0, with 16 bases in between. CDR3 in amino acids: CASSSSSAGASYEQYF. The CDR3 nucleotides are TGTGCCAGCAGTTCCTCCTCGGCGGGCGCCTCCTACGAGCAGTACTTC.

Only a few counts were recorded for this clonotype. A single base separates this from a much larger clone, so it may be a read error. The V gene is TRBV10-3, the J gene TRBJ2-7; unclear D gene. Germline CDR1 and CDR2: ENHRY and SYGVKD. This CDR3 is built from 11 residues. V lost 4 bases and J 3 bases, leaving 4 bases between the germline ends. Written as DNA, the CDR3 is TGTGCCATCAGTGGGGGCTACGAGCAGTACTTC. Residues: CAISGGYEQYF.

This clonotype was detected a few times. V and J are TRBV7-2 and TRBJ1-1, with 7 bases that match TRBD1. Unmatched junction bases numbered 9, after V lost 4 bases and J lost 1 base. Germline V CDR1 and CDR2: SGHTA, FQGNSA. The CDR3 is 16 residues long. The CDR3 DNA sequence: TGTGCCAGCAGCTCCCAAAGTACAGGGGCGAACACTGAAGCTTTCTTT. Amino acid sequence: CASSSQSTGANTEAFF.